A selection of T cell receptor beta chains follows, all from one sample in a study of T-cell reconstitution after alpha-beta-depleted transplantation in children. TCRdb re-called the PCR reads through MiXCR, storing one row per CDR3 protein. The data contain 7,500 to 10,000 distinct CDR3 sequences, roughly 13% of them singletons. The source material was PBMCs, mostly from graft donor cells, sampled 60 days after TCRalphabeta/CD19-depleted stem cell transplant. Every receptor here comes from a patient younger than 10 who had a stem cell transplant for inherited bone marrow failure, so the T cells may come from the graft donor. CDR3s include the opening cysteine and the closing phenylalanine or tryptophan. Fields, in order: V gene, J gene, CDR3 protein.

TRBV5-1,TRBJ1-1,CASTEEGRGVTEAFF
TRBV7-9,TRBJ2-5,CASSLVHRGETQYF
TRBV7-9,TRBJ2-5,CASSPTGLRETQYF
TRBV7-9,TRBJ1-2,CASSHPRTGFLSYGYTF
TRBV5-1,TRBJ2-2,CASSPGTGRSGELFF
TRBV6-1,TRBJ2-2,CASSEYGGLSGELFF
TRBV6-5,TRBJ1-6,CASSYVRASPLHF
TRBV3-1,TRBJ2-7,CASSLTGARPYEQYF
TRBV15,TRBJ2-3,CATSRDRGRDATDTQYF
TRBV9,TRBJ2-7,CASSQGAGSTYEQYF
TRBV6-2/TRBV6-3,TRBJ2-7,CATRDRGRREQYF
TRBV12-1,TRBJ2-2,CASSSRLLSGVLFF
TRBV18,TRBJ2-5,CASSPRLQETQYF
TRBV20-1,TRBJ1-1,CSARDRTGGTEAFF
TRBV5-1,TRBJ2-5,CASSGGQGIQETQYF
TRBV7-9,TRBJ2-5,CASSGVAGGGETQYF
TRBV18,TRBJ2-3,CASSPVRAGTDTQYF
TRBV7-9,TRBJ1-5,CASSRAYQPQHF
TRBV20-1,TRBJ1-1,CSANRVVAEAFF
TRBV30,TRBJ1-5,CAWTDRGGNQPQHF
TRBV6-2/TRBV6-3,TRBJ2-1,CASTIYRVGEQFF
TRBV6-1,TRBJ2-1,CASSTRARAYNEQFF
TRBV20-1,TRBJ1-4,CSASWAGVTEKLFF